The entry below describes one T cell receptor (beta chain). Its antigen is not known. V lost 7 bases and J lost 7, with 13 bases in between. CDR1 and CDR2 from the germline V gene are SNHLY and FYNNEI. The CDR3 has 12 amino acids. The data belong to a study of cytomegalovirus exposure and HLA in healthy donors. Notes on the study in general: The dataset shows that most TCR sequences were rare, while some public TCRs occurred in many donors. More clonal expansion characterized HLA-associated TCR beta chains than equally common others in a later analysis.

60 Vbeta and 13 Jbeta primers were used in PCR. This table comes from immunoSEQ multiplex PCR, and its TCRdb copy is limited to in-frame clones, with some not included. The data contain fewer than 200,000 clones, roughly 84% of them singletons. This chain links TRBV2 with TRBJ1-1, with D maybe TRBD1 (6 bases). The TCR was taken from a male donor in good health and CMV-seronegative. The sequencing sample was made of PBMCs. CDR3 amino acids: CASNLDRNEAFF. CDR3 DNA sequence: TGTGCCAGCAACCTCGACAGGAATGAAGCTTTCTTT.